Each of the 26 T cell receptor beta chains below was sequenced from the same sample in a study of OX40 agonist ivuxolimab in advanced cancers. Sequenced by immunoSEQ multiplex PCR; TCRdb stores in-frame clones only, minus some. The table has about 46,000 clones, 90% to 95% seen once. Sequenced material: CD4+ or CD8+ T cells sorted from blood, taken in a trial of the OX40 agonist ivuxolimab. The receptors here all came from an adult with an advanced solid tumor such as melanoma, head and neck, liver or kidney cancer.

The rearrangement uses TRBV18 and TRBJ2-7, with D tentatively TRBD2 (6 bases). Per the germline V gene, CDR1 is KGHSH and CDR2 is LQKENI. V was shortened by 0 bases and J by 1 base, with 7 bases between the two germline ends. CDR3 size: 14 residues. CDR3 residues: CASSPPGGSYEQYF. CDR3 coding DNA: TGTGCCAGCTCACCACCAGGAGGGTCCTACGAGCAGTACTTC.

The genes are TRBV5-4 and TRBJ1-3; possibly TRBD1 for D (6 bases). The CDR3 is 15 residues long. CDR1 and CDR2 from the germline V gene are SGHNT and YYREEE (reference sequence). V lost 3 bases and J 2 bases, leaving 12 bases between the germline ends. CDR3: CASSSRGYTGNTIYF. The CDR3 coding sequence is TGTGCCAGCAGCTCCAGGGGTTACACTGGAAACACCATATATTTT. Looking up the rest from reference TRBV5-4 and TRBJ1-3 gives the full variable domain: ETGVTQSPTHLIKTRGQQVTLRCSSQSGHNTVSWYQQALGQGPQFIFQYYREEENGRGNFPPRFSGLQFPNYSSELNVNALELDDSALYLCASSSRGYTGNTIYFGEGSWLTVV.

The chain employs TRBV5-1 and TRBJ2-4; D possibly corresponds to TRBD1 (7 bases). The germline V and J ends were trimmed by 1 base and 3 bases, with 11 bases remaining between them. CDR3 length: 15 amino acids. The germline V gene has CDR1 SGHRS and CDR2 YFSETQ. As DNA, the CDR3 is TGCGCCAGCAGCTTGACAGGGGAGGACAAAAACATTCAGTACTTC. Its translation: CASSLTGEDKNIQYF.

The chain uses TRBV2 and TRBJ2-3; the D is unclear. V was trimmed by 5 bases and J by 0 bases, leaving 9 bases between them. CDR1 SNHLY and CDR2 FYNNEI come from the germline V gene. There are 14 residues in the CDR3. As DNA, the CDR3 is TGTGCCAGCAGTACTCTCGGCAGCACAGATACGCAGTATTTT. Translating gives CASSTLGSTDTQYF.

The chain combines TRBV6-6 with TRBJ1-1, with D hard to call. Trimming took off 5 bases at V and 1 base at J, with 8 bases between the two ends. The CDR3 runs to 13 residues. Germline V gene sequence: CDR1 MNHNY, CDR2 SVGAGI (reference sequence). CDR3 region: CASSLGGNTEAFF. The CDR3, as DNA: TGTGCCAGCAGTCTCGGCGGGAACACTGAAGCTTTCTTT.

The chain links TRBV4-2 to TRBJ2-7; TRBD1 matches at 9 bases. Germline V CDR1 and CDR2: LGHNA, YNFKEQ. This CDR3 region has 17 residues. The V gene end was trimmed by 1 base and the J gene end by 2 bases; junction bases not matched to a gene: 9. The CDR3 region is CASSQGVPGQGAYEQYF. For the CDR3, the DNA is TGTGCCAGCAGCCAAGGGGTCCCGGGACAGGGAGCCTACGAGCAGTACTTC.

V and J are TRBV9 and TRBJ2-5; 13 bases match TRBD2. V shed 4 bases and J 5 bases; nucleotides not matched to a gene: 8. The germline gives CDR1 SGDLS, CDR2 YYNGEE. The CDR3 contains 16 residues. The CDR3 sequence is CASSLGTSGVSETQYF. Here the CDR3 DNA reads TGTGCCAGCAGCCTCGGGACTAGCGGGGTCTCGGAGACCCAGTACTTC.

This chain connects TRBV6-5 to TRBJ1-2; no clear D. The CDR3 contains 13 residues. Trimming stripped 2 bases from V and 10 bases from J, with 14 bases between. CDR1 is MNHEY and CDR2 is SVGAGI in the germline V gene. CDR3 coding DNA: TGTGCCAGCAGTTACGGTAGTTTTGACGACTACACCTTC. As protein: CASSYGSFDDYTF.

The J gene is TRBJ2-5, the V gene TRBV29-1; TRBD1 agrees at 9 bases. This CDR3 has 14 residues. CDR1 is SQVTM and CDR2 is ANQGSEA in the germline V gene. V shed 3 bases and J 4 bases; nucleotides not matched to a gene: 6. The CDR3 sequence: CSVEGTGPRETQYF. The CDR3 coding sequence is TGCAGCGTTGAGGGGACAGGGCCTCGAGAGACCCAGTACTTC.

This clone was counted only a few times. This sequence joins TRBV27 and TRBJ2-7, with D possibly matching TRBD2 (5 bases). The CDR3 is made up of 14 amino acids. Germline lookup yields CDR1 MNHEY and CDR2 SMNVEV (reference sequence). Trimming pared 5 bases from V and 0 bases from J, leaving 11 bases between. CDR3 in amino acids: CASSPDWSSYEQYF. The CDR3 DNA reads TGTGCCAGCAGTCCGGACTGGAGCTCCTACGAGCAGTACTTC.

The rearrangement joins TRBV29-1 to TRBJ2-1; D not certain. Germline CDR1 reads SQVTM; CDR2 reads ANQGSEA. V lost 3 bases and J 4 bases, leaving 16 bases between the germline ends. This CDR3 has 15 amino acids. The CDR3 DNA reads as TGCAGCGTTGATGGGCAGACCCATGGTTACAATGAGCAGTTCTTC. Translating it yields CSVDGQTHGYNEQFF.

The gene calls are TRBV11-2 and TRBJ2-7, with a tentative D call TRBD2 (7 bases). With 1 base removed from V and 0 bases from J, the gap between germline ends came to 10 bases. CDR1 is SGHAT and CDR2 is FQNNGV in the germline V gene. The CDR3 runs 15 residues. The CDR3, as DNA: TGTGCCAGCAGCTTAGCGGGGGGCGACTCCTACGAGCAGTACGTC. Amino acids: CASSLAGGDSYEQYV.

The chain has TRBV4-3 and TRBJ2-1, with TRBD1 identical over 11 bases. Germline V gene data show CDR1 as LGHNA and CDR2 as YSLEER. The CDR3 length is 15 residues. With 6 bases clipped from V and 4 bases from J, the junction kept 5 bases outside the gene matches. CDR3 in DNA: TGCGCCAGCAGTGACCGGGACAGGGGGTACAATGAGCAGTTCTTC. Protein sequence: CASSDRDRGYNEQFF.

The V and J genes are TRBV6-5 and TRBJ2-7; D remains unclear. CDR1 and CDR2 from the germline V gene are MNHEY and SVGAGI. The CDR3 runs to 14 residues. The V and J ends lost 6 bases and 4 bases respectively, with 16 bases between them. CDR3 in DNA: TGTGCCAGCAGCATTACTCCCTCCTTTTACGAGCAGTACTTC. Its translation is CASSITPSFYEQYF.

In this sample, this clone turned up once. The chain joins TRBV4-1 to TRBJ1-2, with no clear D. Trimming shortened V by 1 base and J by 8 bases, and 20 bases separated the two germline ends. Per germline, CDR1 MGHRA and CDR2 YSYEKL. The CDR3 totals 16 residues. The CDR3 loop reads CASSQGEGKMSWGYTF. The CDR3 DNA is TGCGCCAGCAGCCAAGGGGAGGGAAAAATGTCTTGGGGCTACACCTTC.

The V call is TRBV9, the J call TRBJ2-2; no reliable D call. There are 15 residues in the CDR3. Germline V gene sequence: CDR1 SGDLS, CDR2 YYNGEE. V lost 0 bases and J lost 0, with 6 bases in between. The CDR3 bases are TGTGCCAGCAGCGTAGAGAGGACGAACACCGGGGAGCTGTTTTTT. Its protein product is CASSVERTNTGELFF.

The rearrangement links TRBV11-2 to TRBJ1-2; D is perhaps TRBD1 (6 bases). The ends were cut back, 1 base at V and 5 bases at J, with 11 bases in the middle. Germline V CDR1 and CDR2: SGHAT, FQNNGV. CDR3 length: 14 amino acids. CDR3 sequence: CASSLASGAYGYTF. CDR3 nucleotides: TGTGCCAGCAGCTTAGCCTCGGGGGCGTATGGCTACACCTTC.

This clone appeared a single time. The rearrangement links TRBV5-4 to TRBJ2-7, with TRBD1 identical over 9 bases. The J segment lost 0 bases and the V segment lost 4 bases, leaving 5 bases of the junction unmatched. CDR3 size: 15 residues. Germline V gene lookup returns CDR1 SGHNT and CDR2 YYREEE (reference sequence). For the CDR3, the DNA is TGTGCCAGCAGCCCCGGACAGGGGAACTCCTACGAGCAGTACTTC. Translation gives CASSPGQGNSYEQYF.

The chain is built from TRBV28 and TRBJ2-3, with 7 bases that match TRBD1. The CDR3 totals 16 residues. V lost 4 bases, J lost 11 bases, and 18 bases stayed unmatched. Germline CDR1 is MDHEN and CDR2 is SYDVKM. The CDR3 protein is CASSSQRWDSSTLQYF. CDR3 in DNA: TGTGCCAGCAGTTCGCAACGTTGGGACAGTTCCACCCTGCAGTATTTT. Drawing the rest from reference TRBV28 and TRBJ2-3, the complete variable domain is DVKVTQSSRYLVKRTGEKVFLECVQDMDHENMFWYRQDPGLGLRLIYFSYDVKMKEKGDIPEGYSVSREKKERFSLILESASTNQTSMYLCASSSQRWDSSTLQYFGPGTRLTVL.

The chain links TRBV5-6 to TRBJ2-7; D gene ambiguous. Germline CDR1 SGHDT, CDR2 YYEEEE. The V gene lost 0 bases and the J gene lost 5 bases, with 9 bases spanning the gap. The CDR3 has 13 amino acids. As DNA, the CDR3 is TGTGCCAGCAGCTTGGTGGTCCGGCACGAGCAGTACTTC. Its protein product is CASSLVVRHEQYF.

V and J are TRBV6-1 and TRBJ1-2; tentative D call: TRBD1 (5 bases). Germline CDR1 and CDR2: MNHNS and SASEGT. The CDR3 loop spans 14 amino acids. With 7 bases removed from V and 4 bases from J, the gap between germline ends came to 16 bases. DNA for the CDR3: TGTGCCAGCACCCCCCCCATCGGGGCCTATGGCTACACCTTC. Protein sequence: CASTPPIGAYGYTF.

CDR3 coding DNA: TGCGCCAGCAGCATCGCTCAAGGGACGCTGTCTAGCACAGATACGCAGTATTTT. Residues: CASSIAQGTLSSTDTQYF. This chain uses TRBV5-1 with TRBJ2-3, with D possibly called TRBD1 or TRBD2 (5 bases each). Per germline, CDR1 SGHRS and CDR2 YFSETQ. The CDR3 is 18 amino acids. Trimming left V 4 bases short and J 0 bases short, with 21 bases between. The full variable domain, completed using reference TRBV5-1 and TRBJ2-3, is KAGVTQTPRYLIKTRGQQVTLSCSPISGHRSVSWYQQTPGQGLQFLFEYFSETQRNKGNFPGRFSGRQFSNSRSEMNVSTLELGDSALYLCASSIAQGTLSSTDTQYFGPGTRLTVL.

The chain is built from TRBV9 and TRBJ2-7, with D possibly TRBD2 on 5 matching bases. V was cut by 4 bases and J by 6 bases, with 14 bases left in between. The CDR3 has 13 residues. CDR1 and CDR2 (germline): SGDLS, YYNGEE. CDR3 residues: CASSPPRGLEQYF. The CDR3 DNA reads as TGTGCCAGCAGCCCGCCGCGAGGGCTCGAGCAGTACTTC.

The V and J genes are TRBV5-8 and TRBJ2-5; tentatively, D is TRBD1 (5 bases). The CDR3 covers 15 residues. Germline V gene data show CDR1 as SGHTS and CDR2 as YDEGEE. Deletions cut 0 bases from V and 5 bases from J, with 14 bases between. This chain's CDR3 is CASSLGSGRVETQYF. CDR3 coding DNA: TGTGCCAGCAGCTTGGGGTCCGGCAGGGTCGAGACCCAGTACTTC.

The J gene is TRBJ1-1, the V gene TRBV5-6; D gene ambiguous. V shed 1 base and J shed 5 bases, with 12 bases lying between them. The CDR3 runs to 14 residues. Germline V lookup: CDR1 SGHDT, CDR2 YYEEEE. The chain's CDR3 is CASSLSGVLTEAFF. The CDR3, as DNA: TGTGCCAGCAGCTTGTCCGGTGTTCTGACTGAAGCTTTCTTT.

J is TRBJ2-1 and V is TRBV5-5, with TRBD1 matching over 9 bases. The germline V gene has CDR1 SGHKS and CDR2 YYEKEE (reference sequence). J lost 3 bases, V lost 4 bases, and 5 bases had no gene match. This CDR3 comprises 15 residues. CDR3 DNA: TGTGCCAGCAGCGACCGGGACAGGGACTACAATGAGCAGTTCTTC. This codes for CASSDRDRDYNEQFF. The variable domain in full, with the rest retrieved from reference TRBV5-5 and TRBJ2-1, is DAGVTQSPTHLIKTRGQQVTLRCSPISGHKSVSWYQQVLGQGPQFIFQYYEKEERGRGNFPDRFSARQFPNYSSELNVNALLLGDSALYLCASSDRDRDYNEQFFGPGTRLTVL.